The clone carrying this TCR beta chain was seen at least ten times. The investigators amplified TCR beta CDR3 regions from RNA transcripts. Initially, a first-round RT-PCR of the TCR CDR3 employed the HTBI primer set. TCRdb re-analysed the multiplex PCR reads in MiXCR, keeping a single row per CDR3 protein. The table shows over 200,000 distinct CDR3 sequences, with roughly 14% occurring only once. The data derive from a study of T cells in Graves' hyperthyroidism and ophthalmopathy. This clonotype was sampled from a woman between 40 and 55 years old with Graves' hyperthyroidism that later progressed to Graves' ophthalmopathy. The sample was blood.

CDR3 in amino acids: CASSRLDRADADTQYF. The CDR3 region has the DNA TGCGCCAGCAGCCGCCTGGACAGGGCAGATGCAGATACGCAGTATTTT. The genes are TRBV4-1 and TRBJ2-3; 8 nucleotides align to TRBD1. The CDR3 spans 16 residues. V lost 4 bases to trimming and J lost 4 bases; unmatched junction nucleotides: 10. The germline CDR1 and CDR2 sequences are MGHRA and YSYEKL.